A selection of T cell receptor beta chains follows, all from one sample in a study of tumor and adjacent non-tumor tissue in lung cancer. TCRdb independently ran MiXCR on the multiplex PCR reads; one entry per CDR3 protein. This table holds 40,000 to 45,000 distinct CDR3 sequences, around 62% found once. Input material: distant non-tumor lung tissue. The receptors derive from a woman aged 40 to 55 with non-small cell lung cancer. CDR3s include the opening cysteine and the closing phenylalanine or tryptophan. A D gene is named only where the DNA matches it firmly. The listing skips clone size in some rows; elsewhere it reads once, few, many or a size class.

v_gene: TRBV7-2
d_gene: NA
abundance: NA
j_gene: TRBJ2-7
CDR3nt: TGTGCCAGCAGCTTGTTTGGCGGGACCTACGAGCAGTACTTC
CDR3aa: CASSLFGGTYEQYF

v_gene: TRBV29-1
d_gene: TRBD1
abundance: once
j_gene: TRBJ2-2
CDR3nt: TGCAGCGTTGAAGGCAGGGGGCGTAAGTCAGGGAAGCTGTTTTTT
CDR3aa: CSVEGRGRKSGKLFF

v_gene: TRBV29-1
d_gene: NA
abundance: many
j_gene: TRBJ2-5
CDR3nt: TGCAGCGTTGAGTCCCGACAGAAAGAGACCCAGTACTTC
CDR3aa: CSVESRQKETQYF

v_gene: TRBV24-1
d_gene: NA
abundance: NA
j_gene: TRBJ1-6
CDR3nt: TGTGCCACCAGCGAAAGGTGTGATAATTCACCCCTCCACTTC
CDR3aa: CATSERCDNSPLHF

v_gene: TRBV12-3/TRBV12-4
d_gene: NA
abundance: NA
j_gene: TRBJ2-1
CDR3nt: TGTGTCAGCGCTAAAGCCGGGTCTAGCAACGGCAATGAGCAGCTCTTC
CDR3aa: CVSAKAGSSNGNEQLF

v_gene: TRBV2
d_gene: NA
abundance: NA
j_gene: TRBJ1-1
CDR3nt: TGTGCCAGCAAAAAGAGGGGAAACACTGAAGCTTTCTTT
CDR3aa: CASKKRGNTEAFF

v_gene: TRBV24-1
d_gene: NA
abundance: NA
j_gene: TRBJ2-2
CDR3nt: TGTGCCACCAGTGATTTGGCAGTGACCGGGGAGCTGTTTTTT
CDR3aa: CATSDLAVTGELFF

v_gene: TRBV19
d_gene: NA
abundance: NA
j_gene: TRBJ1-2
CDR3nt: TGTGCCAGTAGTACTGAACAAGGACGTAGGGGCTACACCTTC
CDR3aa: CASSTEQGRRGYTF

v_gene: TRBV11-1
d_gene: TRBD1
abundance: NA
j_gene: TRBJ2-7
CDR3nt: TGTGCCAGCAGCTATACAGGGGGCAGCTACGAGCAGTACTTC
CDR3aa: CASSYTGGSYEQYF

v_gene: TRBV20-1
d_gene: TRBD1
abundance: NA
j_gene: TRBJ1-5
CDR3nt: TGCAGTGCTACAGGGGGCGCGGCTCGGCCCCAGCATTTT
CDR3aa: CSATGGAARPQHF

v_gene: TRBV11-2
d_gene: TRBD2
abundance: NA
j_gene: TRBJ2-1
CDR3nt: TGTGCCGGCAGGCTCGGGACTAGCGGTGGGGCCTACAATGAGCAGTTCTTC
CDR3aa: CAGRLGTSGGAYNEQFF

v_gene: TRBV11-2
d_gene: TRBD1
abundance: medium-sized
j_gene: TRBJ2-7
CDR3nt: TGTGCCAGCAGCCCAACCCAGGGGGTCCCCTACGAGCAGTACTTC
CDR3aa: CASSPTQGVPYEQYF

v_gene: TRBV28
d_gene: NA
abundance: NA
j_gene: TRBJ2-7
CDR3nt: TGTGCCAGCAGTGGCAGGTACGAGCAGTACTTC
CDR3aa: CASSGRYEQYF

v_gene: TRBV6-5
d_gene: TRBD1
abundance: NA
j_gene: TRBJ1-2
CDR3nt: TGTGCCAGCAGTTATACAGGGGGCTTAGAGTGCTACACCTTC
CDR3aa: CASSYTGGLECYTF

v_gene: TRBV5-4
d_gene: TRBD2
abundance: many
j_gene: TRBJ2-3
CDR3nt: TGTGCCAGCAGCTCCTGGGGCGGGGGGGCCACAGATACGCAGTATTTT
CDR3aa: CASSSWGGGATDTQYF

v_gene: TRBV5-4
d_gene: NA
abundance: few
j_gene: TRBJ2-3
CDR3nt: TGTGCCAGCAGCTTGGTGAGCACAGATACGTACTATTTT
CDR3aa: CASSLVSTDTYYF